Listed here are 3 T cell receptor beta chains from one sample, sequenced in a study of OX40 agonist ivuxolimab in advanced cancers. The repertoire was sequenced with immunoSEQ multiplex PCR; TCRdb's copy has only in-frame clones and lacks some. The repertoire consists of 25,000 to 35,000 clones, with around three quarters occurring once and the leading ten covering around 14%. Sequences were derived from CD4+ or CD8+ T cells sorted from blood, sampled in a trial of the OX40 agonist ivuxolimab. These receptors were obtained from an adult with an advanced solid tumor such as melanoma, head and neck, liver or kidney cancer.

The rearrangement uses TRBV10-2 and TRBJ2-2; D remains ambiguous. Trimming removed 3 bases from V and 4 bases from J, with 9 bases in between. Germline V gene lookup returns CDR1 WSHSY and CDR2 SAAADI. CDR3 size: 14 residues. The CDR3 DNA sequence: TGCGCCAGCAGTGATGGTGGCGTCACCGGGGAGCTGTTTTTT. Protein sequence: CASSDGGVTGELFF.

This clone was seen a few times. This chain links TRBV10-3 with TRBJ2-3; tentative D call: TRBD1 (6 bases). Germline loops: CDR1 ENHRY, CDR2 SYGVKD. The CDR3 is made up of 14 amino acids. V was clipped by 10 bases and J by 0 bases, with 14 bases between them. This CDR3 reads CATTGQPSTDTQYF. The DNA of the CDR3 is TGTGCCACCACGGGACAACCCAGCACAGATACGCAGTATTTT.

This chain links TRBV7-9 with TRBJ2-1; D call uncertain. This CDR3 has 12 amino acids. V was cut by 5 bases and J by 8 bases, with 10 bases left in between. Germline assignment: CDR1 SEHNR and CDR2 FQNEAQ (reference sequence). The chain's CDR3 is CASSLEVHEQFF. CDR3 nucleotides: TGTGCCAGCAGCCTAGAGGTCCATGAGCAGTTCTTC.